This T cell receptor (beta chain) was retrieved from a study of CD8+ T cells in alopecia areata. Following RNA extraction, reverse transcription yielded cDNA that acted as the sequencing template. Method: immunoSEQ multiplex PCR; TCRdb's copy keeps in-frame clones and lacks some. The sample includes approximately 180,000 clones, roughly 60% of them seen just once. The germline gives CDR1 SGHVS, CDR2 FQNEAQ. Trimming removed 5 bases at V and 0 bases at J, with 8 bases between. This CDR3 is built from 14 residues. Source: CD4+ T cells sorted from blood, taken at week 0. The chain employs TRBV7-8 and TRBJ2-1, with D perhaps matching TRBD1 (5 bases). This clonotype originated in a human donor with alopecia areata. The DNA of the CDR3 is TGTGCCAGCAGCAACGACAGCTCCTACAATGAGCAGTTCTTC. Translated, it gives CASSNDSSYNEQFF.